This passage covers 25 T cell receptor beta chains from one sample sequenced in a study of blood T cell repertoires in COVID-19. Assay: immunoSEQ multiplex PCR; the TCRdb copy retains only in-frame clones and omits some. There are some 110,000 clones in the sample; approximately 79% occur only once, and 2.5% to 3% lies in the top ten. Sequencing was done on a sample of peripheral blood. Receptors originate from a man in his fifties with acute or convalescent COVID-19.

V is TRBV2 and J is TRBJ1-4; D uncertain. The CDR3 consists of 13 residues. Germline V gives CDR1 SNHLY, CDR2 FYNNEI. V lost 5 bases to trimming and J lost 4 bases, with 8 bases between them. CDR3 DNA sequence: TGTGCCAGCAGTCCGGGGATTAATGAAAAACTGTTTTTT. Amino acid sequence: CASSPGINEKLFF.

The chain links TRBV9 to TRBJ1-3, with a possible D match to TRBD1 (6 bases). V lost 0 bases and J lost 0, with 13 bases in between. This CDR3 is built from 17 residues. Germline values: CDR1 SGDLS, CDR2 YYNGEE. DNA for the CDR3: TGTGCCAGCAGCGTAGGGGGACAAGTCATCTCTGGAAACACCATATATTTT. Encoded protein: CASSVGGQVISGNTIYF. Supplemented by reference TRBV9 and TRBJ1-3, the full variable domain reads DSGVTQTPKHLITATGQRVTLRCSPRSGDLSVYWYQQSLDQGLQFLIQYYNGEERAKGNILERFSAQQFPDLHSELNLSSLELGDSALYFCASSVGGQVISGNTIYFGEGSWLTVV.

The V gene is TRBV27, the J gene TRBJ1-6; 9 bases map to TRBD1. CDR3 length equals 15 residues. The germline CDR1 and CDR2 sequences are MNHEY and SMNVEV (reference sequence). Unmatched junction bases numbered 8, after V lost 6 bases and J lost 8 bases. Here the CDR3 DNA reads TGTGCCAGCAGGCGGTTAGACAGGGGGGATTCACCCCTCCACTTT. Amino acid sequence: CASRRLDRGDSPLHF.

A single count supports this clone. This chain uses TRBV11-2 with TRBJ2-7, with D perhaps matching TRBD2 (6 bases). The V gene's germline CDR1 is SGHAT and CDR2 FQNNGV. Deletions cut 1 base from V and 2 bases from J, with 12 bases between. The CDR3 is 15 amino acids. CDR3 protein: CASSLGGDHAYEQYF. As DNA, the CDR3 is TGTGCCAGCAGCTTAGGGGGGGATCACGCCTACGAGCAGTACTTC.

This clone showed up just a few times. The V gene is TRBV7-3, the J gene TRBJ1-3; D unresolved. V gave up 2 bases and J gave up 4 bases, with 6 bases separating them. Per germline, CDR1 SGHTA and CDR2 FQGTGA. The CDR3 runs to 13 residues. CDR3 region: CASSLLPGNTIYF. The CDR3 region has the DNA TGTGCCAGCAGCTTACTCCCCGGAAACACCATATATTTT. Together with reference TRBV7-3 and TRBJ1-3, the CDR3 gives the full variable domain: GAGVSQTPSNKVTEKGKYVELRCDPISGHTALYWYRQSLGQGPEFLIYFQGTGAADDSGLPNDRFFAVRPEGSVSTLKIQRTERGDSAVYLCASSLLPGNTIYFGEGSWLTVV.

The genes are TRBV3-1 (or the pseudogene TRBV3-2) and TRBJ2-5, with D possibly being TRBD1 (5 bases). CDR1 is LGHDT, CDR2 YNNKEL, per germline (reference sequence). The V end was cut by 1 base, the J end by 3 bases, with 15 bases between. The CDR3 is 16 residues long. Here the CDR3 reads CASSQAAQGLKETQYF. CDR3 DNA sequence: TGTGCCAGCAGCCAAGCAGCCCAGGGCCTAAAAGAGACCCAGTACTTC.

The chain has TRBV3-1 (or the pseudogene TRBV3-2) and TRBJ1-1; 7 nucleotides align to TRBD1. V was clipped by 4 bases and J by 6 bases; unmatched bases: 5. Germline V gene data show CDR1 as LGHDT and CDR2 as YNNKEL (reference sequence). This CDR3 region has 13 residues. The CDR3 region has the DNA TGTGCCAGCAGCCCGGTGGGGACAGCTGAAGCTTTCTTT. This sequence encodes CASSPVGTAEAFF.

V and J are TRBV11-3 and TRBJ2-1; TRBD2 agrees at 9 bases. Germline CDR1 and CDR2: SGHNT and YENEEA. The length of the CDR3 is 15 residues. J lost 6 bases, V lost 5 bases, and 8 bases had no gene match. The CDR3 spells CASSAPGTSFNEQFF. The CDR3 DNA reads TGTGCCAGCAGCGCCCCCGGGACTAGCTTCAATGAGCAGTTCTTC.

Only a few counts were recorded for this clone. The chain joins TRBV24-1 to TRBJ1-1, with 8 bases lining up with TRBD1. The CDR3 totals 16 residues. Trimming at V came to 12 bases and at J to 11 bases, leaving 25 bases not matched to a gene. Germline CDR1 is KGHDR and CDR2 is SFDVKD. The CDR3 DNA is TGTGCCCCCGGGGTTGATAGAAAGTCCCAGGGGGCGATGGCTTTCTTT. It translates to CAPGVDRKSQGAMAFF.

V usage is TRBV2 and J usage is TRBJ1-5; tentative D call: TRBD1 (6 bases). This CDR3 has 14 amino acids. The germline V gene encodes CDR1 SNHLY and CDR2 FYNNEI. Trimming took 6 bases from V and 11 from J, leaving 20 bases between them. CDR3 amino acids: CASRQGPRGGAQHF. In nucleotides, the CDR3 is TGTGCCAGCAGGCAGGGGCCCCGGGGTGGGGCCCAGCATTTT.

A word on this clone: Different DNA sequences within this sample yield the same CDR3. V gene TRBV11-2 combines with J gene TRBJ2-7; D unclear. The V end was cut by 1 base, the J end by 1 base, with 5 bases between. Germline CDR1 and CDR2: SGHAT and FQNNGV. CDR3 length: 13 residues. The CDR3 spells CASSLGSSYEQYF. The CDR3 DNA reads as TGTGCCAGCAGCTTAGGTAGTTCCTACGAGCAGTACTTC.

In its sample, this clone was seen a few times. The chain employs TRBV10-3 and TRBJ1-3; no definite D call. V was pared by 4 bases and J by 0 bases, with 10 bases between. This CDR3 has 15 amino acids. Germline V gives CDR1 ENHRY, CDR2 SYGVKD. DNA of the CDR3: TGTGCCATCAGTGCACGAGGCGACTCTGGAAACACCATATATTTT. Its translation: CAISARGDSGNTIYF.

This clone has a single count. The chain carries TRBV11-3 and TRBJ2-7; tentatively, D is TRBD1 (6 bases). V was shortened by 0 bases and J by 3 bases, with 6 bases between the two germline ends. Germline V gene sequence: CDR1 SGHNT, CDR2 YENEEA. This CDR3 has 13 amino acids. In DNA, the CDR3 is TGTGCCAGCAGCTTAGAGGACAGCTACGAGCAGTACTTC. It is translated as CASSLEDSYEQYF.

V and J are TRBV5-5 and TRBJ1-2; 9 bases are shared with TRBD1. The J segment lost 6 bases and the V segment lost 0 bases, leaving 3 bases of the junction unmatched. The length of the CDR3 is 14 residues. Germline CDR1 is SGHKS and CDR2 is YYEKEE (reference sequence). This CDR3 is CASSLVTGGHGYTF. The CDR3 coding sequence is TGTGCCAGCAGCTTGGTCACAGGGGGCCATGGCTACACCTTC.

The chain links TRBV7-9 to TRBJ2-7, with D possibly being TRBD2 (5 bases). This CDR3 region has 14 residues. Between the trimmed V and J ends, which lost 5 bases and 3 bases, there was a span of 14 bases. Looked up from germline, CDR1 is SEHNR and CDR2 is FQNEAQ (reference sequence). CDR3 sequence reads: CASSAPPGNYEQYF. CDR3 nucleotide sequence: TGTGCCAGCAGCGCGCCGCCCGGGAACTACGAGCAGTACTTC.

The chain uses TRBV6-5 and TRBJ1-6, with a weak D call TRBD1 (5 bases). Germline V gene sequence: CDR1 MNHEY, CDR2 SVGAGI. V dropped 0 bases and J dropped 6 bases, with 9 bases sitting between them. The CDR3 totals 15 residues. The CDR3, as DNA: TGTGCCAGCAGTTACTCGGGGGGGGGTAATTCACCCCTCCACTTT. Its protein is CASSYSGGGNSPLHF.

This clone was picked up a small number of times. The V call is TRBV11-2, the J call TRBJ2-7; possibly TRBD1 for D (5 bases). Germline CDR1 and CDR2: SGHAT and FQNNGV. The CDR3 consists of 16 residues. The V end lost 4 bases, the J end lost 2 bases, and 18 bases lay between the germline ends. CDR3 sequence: CASSSVAWQGTYEQYF. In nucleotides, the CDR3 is TGTGCCAGCAGCTCAGTCGCTTGGCAGGGAACCTACGAGCAGTACTTC. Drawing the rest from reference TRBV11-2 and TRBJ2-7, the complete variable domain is EAGVAQSPRYKIIEKRQSVAFWCNPISGHATLYWYQQILGQGPKLLIQFQNNGVVDDSQLPKDRFSAERLKGVDSTLKIQPAKLEDSAVYLCASSSVAWQGTYEQYFGPGTRLTVT.

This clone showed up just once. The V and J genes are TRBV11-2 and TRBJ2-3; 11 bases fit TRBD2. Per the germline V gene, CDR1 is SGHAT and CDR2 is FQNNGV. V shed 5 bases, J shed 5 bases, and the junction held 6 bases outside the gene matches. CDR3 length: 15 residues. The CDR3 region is CASSGSGGAGDTQYF. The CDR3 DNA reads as TGTGCCAGCAGCGGTAGCGGGGGGGCAGGAGATACGCAGTATTTT.

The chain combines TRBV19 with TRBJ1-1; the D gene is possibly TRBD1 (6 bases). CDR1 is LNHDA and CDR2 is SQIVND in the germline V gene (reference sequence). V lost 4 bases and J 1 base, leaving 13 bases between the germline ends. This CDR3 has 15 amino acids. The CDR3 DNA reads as TGTGCCAGTAGTAAACTAGGACAGAAGAACACTGAAGCTTTCTTT. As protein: CASSKLGQKNTEAFF.

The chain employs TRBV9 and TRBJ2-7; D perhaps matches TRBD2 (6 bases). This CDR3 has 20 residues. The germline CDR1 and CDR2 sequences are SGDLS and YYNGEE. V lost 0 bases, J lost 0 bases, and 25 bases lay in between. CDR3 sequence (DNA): TGTGCCAGCAGCGTAGCTATCCGAGCGGGCGATTTCCGTAGCTCCTACGAGCAGTACTTC. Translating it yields CASSVAIRAGDFRSSYEQYF.

The chain's CDR3 is CASSAPARSTDTQYF. The CDR3 DNA reads as TGTGCCAGCAGCGCTCCTGCGAGGAGCACAGATACGCAGTATTTT. This chain links TRBV2 with TRBJ2-3; D is ambiguous. Germline CDR1 reads SNHLY; CDR2 reads FYNNEI. CDR3 length equals 15 residues. V was trimmed by 6 bases and J by 0 bases, leaving 13 bases between them.

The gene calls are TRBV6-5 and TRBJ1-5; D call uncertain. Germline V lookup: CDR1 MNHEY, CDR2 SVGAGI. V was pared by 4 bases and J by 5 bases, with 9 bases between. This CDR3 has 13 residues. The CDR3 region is CASSSWADQPQHF. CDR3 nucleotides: TGTGCCAGCAGTTCATGGGCCGATCAGCCCCAGCATTTT.

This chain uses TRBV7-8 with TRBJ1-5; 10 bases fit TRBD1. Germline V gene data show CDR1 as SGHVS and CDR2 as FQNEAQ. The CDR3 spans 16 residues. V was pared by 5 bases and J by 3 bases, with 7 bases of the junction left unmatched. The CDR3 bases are TGTGCCAGCAGCGCAACGACAGGGGGCAACAATCAGCCCCAGCATTTT. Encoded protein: CASSATTGGNNQPQHF.

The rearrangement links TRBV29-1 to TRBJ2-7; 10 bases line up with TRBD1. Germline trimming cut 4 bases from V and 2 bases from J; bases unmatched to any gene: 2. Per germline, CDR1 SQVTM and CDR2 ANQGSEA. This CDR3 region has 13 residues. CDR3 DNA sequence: TGCAGCGTTGCCGGACAGGGGGCCTACGAGCAGTACTTC. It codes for CSVAGQGAYEQYF.

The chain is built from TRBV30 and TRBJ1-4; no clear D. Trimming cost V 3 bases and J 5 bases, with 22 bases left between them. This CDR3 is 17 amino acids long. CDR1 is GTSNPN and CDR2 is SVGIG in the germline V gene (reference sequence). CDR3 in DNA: TGTGCCTGGAGCGACGTGGGAGCGGGGATGGGGAATGAAAAACTGTTTTTT. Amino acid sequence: CAWSDVGAGMGNEKLFF.